The entry below gives a single T cell receptor (beta chain) sequence along with its context. These data come from a study of blood T cell repertoires in COVID-19. Study details: The cDNA or gDNA used as material had been derived from T cells, B-cell-depleted T cells, or PBMCs.

From germline, CDR1 is SGHRS and CDR2 YFSETQ. The CDR3 contains 13 residues. Trimming shortened V by 2 bases and J by 8 bases, and 13 bases separated the two germline ends. Assignment of participants to cohorts was predicated upon participant-reported clinical history. Source study methods: Using reference gene primer amplification, nucleated cell counts were estimated. Measured with immunoSEQ multiplex PCR; TCRdb has only the in-frame clones, and not every one. V, J and clone size reflect that table, while D and trimming were determined from the DNA. The data hold about 200,000 clones, with 65% to 90% observed a single time.

The V gene is TRBV5-1, the J gene TRBJ1-2, with D unclear. The receptor's source is a woman in her thirties or forties with acute COVID-19. Sequencing was carried out using PBMCs or T cells enriched from blood (not recorded which). CDR3 DNA: TGCGCCAGCAGCTTTGGGAGTATTGGGGGCTACACCTTC. Translation: CASSFGSIGGYTF.